This TCR beta chain is from a study of PD-1 blockade in classical Hodgkin lymphoma. Assay: immunoSEQ multiplex PCR; the TCRdb copy retains only in-frame clones and omits some. The data show 25,000 to 35,000 clones, roughly 92% seen once. The ends were cut back, 6 bases at V and 10 bases at J, with 16 bases in the middle. The CDR3 is 13 amino acids. The V gene's germline CDR1 is SEHNR and CDR2 FQNEAQ (reference sequence). Indicated time point: newly diagnosed, previously untreated cHL patient sample. This clone was observed a single time. This TCR was sampled from a human donor with classical Hodgkin lymphoma. Material: peripheral blood mononuclear cells (PBMCs). This chain connects TRBV7-9 to TRBJ2-1; no definite D call. The CDR3 sequence is CASSLPAPREQFF. CDR3 in DNA: TGTGCCAGCAGTCTCCCCGCCCCTCGAGAGCAGTTCTTC.